A single sample is the source of the 7 T cell receptor beta chains below, sequenced in a study of cytomegalovirus exposure and HLA in healthy donors. Both 60 Vbeta primers and 13 Jbeta primers went into the PCR. The repertoire was sequenced with immunoSEQ multiplex PCR; TCRdb's copy has only in-frame clones and lacks some. The sample records roughly 120,000 clones, under 90% being singletons. The source material was PBMCs. The origin of the receptors is a female donor in good health and CMV-seropositive.

This clone was seen once. The V gene is TRBV4-3, the J gene TRBJ2-5; D not resolved. Germline V lookup: CDR1 LGHNA, CDR2 YSLEER. This CDR3 spans 13 amino acids. V lost 4 bases and J 5 bases, leaving 11 bases between the germline ends. DNA of the CDR3: TGCGCCAGCAGCCGCCTAAAATCGGAGACCCAGTACTTC. Amino acid sequence: CASSRLKSETQYF.

J is TRBJ2-3 and V is TRBV5-4; 11 bases are shared with TRBD2. This CDR3 has 16 amino acids. CDR1 and CDR2 from the germline V gene are SGHNT and YYREEE (reference sequence). Trimming took 2 bases from V and 2 from J; bases not matched to a gene: 4. CDR3 DNA: TGTGCCAGCAGCTTAACACTAGCGGGGGCCACAGATACGCAGTATTTT. It codes for CASSLTLAGATDTQYF. The whole variable domain, remainder taken from reference TRBV5-4 and TRBJ2-3, is ETGVTQSPTHLIKTRGQQVTLRCSSQSGHNTVSWYQQALGQGPQFIFQYYREEENGRGNFPPRFSGLQFPNYSSELNVNALELDDSALYLCASSLTLAGATDTQYFGPGTRLTVL.

The chain recombines TRBV13 with TRBJ2-5, with TRBD2 as a possible D gene (6 bases). The V gene lost 5 bases and the J gene lost 6 bases, with 16 bases spanning the gap. The germline V gene has CDR1 PRHDT and CDR2 FYEKMQ (reference sequence). The CDR3 sequence is 14 residues long. The CDR3 reads CASSPGREVKTQYF. The CDR3 DNA follows: TGTGCCAGCAGCCCTGGGCGGGAAGTAAAGACCCAGTACTTC.

Turning to this clone: The junction does not match germline at one end; this may be a read error. V is TRBV7-9 and J is TRBJ2-5, with D unclear. The CDR3 totals 11 residues. Germline CDR1 and CDR2: SEHNR and FQNEAQ (reference sequence). The CDR3 bases are TGTTCCAGCAGCTTATATGAGACCCAGTACTTC. Its translation is CSSSLYETQYF. Supplemented by reference TRBV7-9 and TRBJ2-5, the full variable domain reads DTGVSQNPRHKITKRGQNVTFRCDPISEHNRLYWYRQTLGQGPEFLTYFQNEAQLEKSRLLSDRFSAERPKGSFSTLEIQRTEQGDSAMYLCSSSLYETQYFGPGTRLLVL.

The rearrangement uses TRBV7-2 and TRBJ1-1; D is ambiguous. Trimming shortened V by 1 base and J by 0 bases, and 3 bases separated the two germline ends. Germline CDR1 and CDR2: SGHTA and FQGNSA. This CDR3 has 13 residues. CDR3 coding DNA: TGTGCCAGCAGCTTAGATATGAACACTGAAGCTTTCTTT. It translates to CASSLDMNTEAFF.

For the CDR3, the DNA is TGTGCCAGCAGCTTGCGGCAGCGTTCACCCCTCCACTTT. Amino acids: CASSLRQRSPLHF. The chain carries TRBV5-8 and TRBJ1-6; D unclear. The V end lost 1 base, the J end lost 9 bases, and 8 bases lay between the germline ends. CDR1 is SGHTS, CDR2 YDEGEE, per germline. The CDR3 length is 13 residues.

This sequence joins TRBV30 and TRBJ2-5; 8 positions agree with TRBD2. The CDR3 sequence is 13 residues long. With 5 bases clipped from V and 3 bases from J, the junction kept 5 bases outside the gene matches. Germline V gene sequence: CDR1 GTSNPN, CDR2 SVGIG (reference sequence). CDR3 coding DNA: TGTGCCTGGGTCGGGGGGGAGGAAGAGACCCAGTACTTC. Its protein product is CAWVGGEEETQYF.